This TCR beta chain was retrieved from a study of blood T cell repertoires in COVID-19. Germline CDR1 and CDR2: DFQATT and SNEGSKA (reference sequence). The CDR3 consists of 14 residues. The V gene lost 3 bases and the J gene lost 2 bases, with 13 bases spanning the gap. TCRdb's copy holds only in-frame clones and misses some; the assay was immunoSEQ multiplex PCR. The table shows around 300,000 clones, with 80% to 90% occurring only once. The V gene is TRBV20-1, the J gene TRBJ1-2, with D possibly TRBD1 on 6 matching bases. Material for sequencing was peripheral blood. This TCR came from a woman in her 70s with acute or convalescent COVID-19. The CDR3, as DNA: TGCAGTGCTAGTATCAGGGGCGAAAACTATGGCTACACCTTC. It encodes CSASIRGENYGYTF.